Shown below are 7 T cell receptor beta chains from a single sample sequenced in a study of cytomegalovirus exposure and HLA in healthy donors. The primer mix had 60 Vbeta and 13 Jbeta primers. The data were produced by immunoSEQ multiplex PCR, yet TCRdb's version contains in-frame clones alone and is incomplete. Seen here are roughly 200,000 clones, around 80% observed once, and the top ten hold approximately 4.7%. Sequencing was done on a sample of PBMCs. The receptors were gathered from a woman in her 30s in good health and CMV-seropositive.

The chain couples TRBV19 to TRBJ1-2; 10 bases fit TRBD1. V was pared by 5 bases and J by 4 bases, with 7 bases of the junction left unmatched. Germline V gene data show CDR1 as LNHDA and CDR2 as SQIVND (reference sequence). The CDR3 sequence is 15 residues long. This CDR3 is CASSLRQGALYGYTF. CDR3 nucleotide sequence: TGTGCCAGTAGTCTGAGACAGGGGGCTCTCTATGGCTACACCTTC.

V and J are TRBV21-1 and TRBJ2-7; TRBD1 is taken as the D call from the table, unchecked against the DNA. TRBV21-1 is a pseudogene segment. The length of the CDR3 is 17 residues. In DNA, the CDR3 is TGTGCCAGCAGCAAAGTCAATCACAGGGGCGTTCTTGACGAGCAGTACTTC. The encoded protein is CASSKVNHRGVLDEQYF.

This rearrangement joins TRBV10-3 to TRBJ1-3; D is undetermined. V lost 8 bases, J lost 1 base, and 15 bases lay in between. The V gene's germline CDR1 is ENHRY and CDR2 SYGVKD. The CDR3 has 15 amino acids. The CDR3 protein is CAIGSEELSGNTIYF. In DNA form, the CDR3 reads TGTGCCATCGGCTCAGAAGAACTATCTGGAAACACCATATATTTT.

This chain connects TRBV21-1 to TRBJ2-3; the table assigns TRBD2, which was not confirmed against the DNA. TRBV21-1 is termed a pseudogene. The CDR3 loop spans 20 amino acids. The CDR3 nucleotides read TGTGCCAGCAGCAAAACCCCCTTTAGCGGGAGGGGGGGTTCCACAGATACGCAGTATTTT. It encodes CASSKTPFSGRGGSTDTQYF.

V gene TRBV7-6 combines with J gene TRBJ2-3; D is perhaps TRBD2 (7 bases). V lost 2 bases and J 5 bases, leaving 14 bases between the germline ends. Germline V gene sequence: CDR1 SGHVS, CDR2 FNYEAQ. The CDR3 runs to 15 residues. The CDR3 here is CASSLLAGAGDTQYF. In nucleotides, the CDR3 is TGTGCCAGCAGCTTACTTGCGGGGGCCGGAGATACGCAGTATTTT.

The chain links TRBV19 to TRBJ2-3, with a tentative D call TRBD2 (6 bases). Trimming removed 5 bases at V and 6 bases at J, with 12 bases between. The CDR3 has 13 residues. The germline V gene encodes CDR1 LNHDA and CDR2 SQIVND (reference sequence). The CDR3 nucleotides are TGTGCCAGTAGTGTTGGGACTGGGGATACGCAGTATTTT. Amino acids: CASSVGTGDTQYF.

J is TRBJ2-1 and V is TRBV4-2; 7 bases fit TRBD2. Trimming cost V 0 bases and J 5 bases; bases outside gene matches: 7. CDR1 is LGHNA and CDR2 is YNFKEQ in the germline V gene. CDR3 length: 16 amino acids. Here the CDR3 reads CASSQEGGGPHNEQFF. As DNA, the CDR3 is TGTGCCAGCAGCCAAGAGGGGGGAGGGCCCCACAATGAGCAGTTCTTC.